The T cell receptor beta chain described here comes from a study of blood T cell repertoires in COVID-19. Libraries were prepared by immunoSEQ multiplex PCR; TCRdb keeps only in-frame clonotypes and omits some of them. Of roughly 81,000 clones listed, roughly four fifths are singletons. Trimming removed 2 bases at V and 5 bases at J, with 9 bases between. This CDR3 comprises 13 residues. Looked up from germline, CDR1 is MNHEY and CDR2 is SMNVEV (reference sequence). The chain employs TRBV27 and TRBJ1-1, with D unresolved. Specimen: peripheral blood. The receptor comes from a man between 60 and 70 years old with acute or convalescent COVID-19. The CDR3 DNA follows: TGTGCCAGCAGTTTAAATCAGCGAACTGAAGCTTTCTTT. This encodes CASSLNQRTEAFF.